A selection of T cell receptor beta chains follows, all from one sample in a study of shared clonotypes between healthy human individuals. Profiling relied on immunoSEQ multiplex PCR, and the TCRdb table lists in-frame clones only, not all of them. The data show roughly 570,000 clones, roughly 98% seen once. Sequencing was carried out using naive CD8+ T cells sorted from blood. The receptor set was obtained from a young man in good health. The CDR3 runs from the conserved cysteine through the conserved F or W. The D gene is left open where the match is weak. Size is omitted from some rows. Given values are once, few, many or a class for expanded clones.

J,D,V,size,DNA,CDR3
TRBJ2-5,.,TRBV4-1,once,TGCGCCAGCAGCCAAGCCCTTGGCGGACAAGAGACCCAGTACTTC,CASSQALGGQETQYF
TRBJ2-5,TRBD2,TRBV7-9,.,TGTGCCAGCAGCCTAAAGGGCGGGACTAGCGGGAGTCCTCAAGAGACCCAGTACTTC,CASSLKGGTSGSPQETQYF
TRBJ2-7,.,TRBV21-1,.,TGTGCCAGCAGCAAAGGGACGAAGACGGACAGGGCCTACGAGCAGTACTTC,CASSKGTKTDRAYEQYF
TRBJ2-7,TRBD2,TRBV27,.,TGTGCCAGCAGTCCCTTCCTAGCGGGAGCCCTCGAGCAGTACTTC,CASSPFLAGALEQYF
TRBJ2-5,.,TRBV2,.,TGTGCCAGCAGTGCCGATTTACAAGAGACCCAGTACTTC,CASSADLQETQYF
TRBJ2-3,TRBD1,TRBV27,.,TGTGCCAGCAGTTTATCGAGGACAGGTAGCACAGATACGCAGTATTTT,CASSLSRTGSTDTQYF
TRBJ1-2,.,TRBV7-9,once,TGTACCAGCAAACAGGGTCTTGGTGGCTACACCTTC,CTSKQGLGGYTF
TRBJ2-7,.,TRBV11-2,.,TGTGCCAGCAGACCTACACAGGGTTACGAGCAGTACTTC,CASRPTQGYEQYF
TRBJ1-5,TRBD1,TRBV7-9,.,TGTGCCAGCAGCTTAGCGACAGGGGGCTATAGCAATCAGCCCCAGCATTTT,CASSLATGGYSNQPQHF
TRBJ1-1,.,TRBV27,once,TGTGCCAGCAGTTTACAGCGGTTCACTGAAGCTTTCTTT,CASSLQRFTEAFF
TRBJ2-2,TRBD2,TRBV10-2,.,TGCGCCAGCAGTGAGCTAGCGCTAGCGGGCAACACCGGGGAGCTGTTTTTT,CASSELALAGNTGELFF
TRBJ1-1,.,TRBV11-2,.,TGTGCCAGCAGGGCAGGGACGACTGAAGCTTTCTTT,CASRAGTTEAFF
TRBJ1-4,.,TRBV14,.,TGTGCCAGCAGCCAAGACACCACCCCAACTAATGAAAAACTGTTTTTT,CASSQDTTPTNEKLFF
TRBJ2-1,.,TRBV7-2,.,TGTGCCAGCAGCCTTAGCACCCTAATGAAGGAGGATTCCTACAATGAGCAGTTCTTC,CASSLSTLMKEDSYNEQFF
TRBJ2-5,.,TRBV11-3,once,TGTGCCAGCAGCTTAGCATCGGAGACCCAGTACTTC,CASSLASETQYF
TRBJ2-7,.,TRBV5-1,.,TGCGCCAGCAGCTTGGGGGTCCCTTTCAACCGGGACACGATATACGAGCAGTACTTC,CASSLGVPFNRDTIYEQYF
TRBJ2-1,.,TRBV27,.,TGTGCCAGCAGTTCTCTCACCGGTAGCCTCCACTCCTACAATGAGCAGTTCTTC,CASSSLTGSLHSYNEQFF
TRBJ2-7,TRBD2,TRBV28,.,TGTGCCAGCAGACCATCACTAGCGACTCACGAGCAGTACTTC,CASRPSLATHEQYF
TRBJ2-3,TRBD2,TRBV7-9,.,TGTGCCAGCAGCCCGGGCGGGGGTTCGCAGTATTTT,CASSPGGGSQYF
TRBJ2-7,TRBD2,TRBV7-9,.,TGTGCCAGCAGCTTATTGCCAGCGGGAGTTTCCAACGAGCAGTACTTC,CASSLLPAGVSNEQYF
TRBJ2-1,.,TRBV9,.,TGTGCCAGCGGTTTCGGGGGCAATGAGCAGTTCTTC,CASGFGGNEQFF
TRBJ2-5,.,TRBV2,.,TGTGCCAGCCTTTGGGAGACCCAGTACTTC,CASLWETQYF
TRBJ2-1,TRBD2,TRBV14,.,TGTGCCAGCAGCCAATGGAGCGGGAGCCACAATGAGCAGTTCTTC,CASSQWSGSHNEQFF
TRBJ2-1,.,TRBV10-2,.,TGCGCCAGCACTGGAGGGCCCGAGCAGTTCTTC,CASTGGPEQFF
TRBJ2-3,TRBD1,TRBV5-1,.,TGCGCCAGCAGCCAGGGACAGGGCACAGATACGCAGTATTTT,CASSQGQGTDTQYF
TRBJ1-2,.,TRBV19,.,TGTGCCAGTAGTACAAACAGGGTTGGCTACACCTTC,CASSTNRVGYTF
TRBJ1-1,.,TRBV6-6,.,TGTGCCAGCAGTTACTCGATTGGGGCTGAAGCTTTCTTT,CASSYSIGAEAFF
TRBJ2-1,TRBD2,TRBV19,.,TGTGCCAGTAGTATAGGACTAGCGGGATTCATTCCTGAGCAGTTCTTC,CASSIGLAGFIPEQFF
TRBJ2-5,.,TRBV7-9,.,TGTGCCAGCAGCTCGAGCGAATCAGGCCAAGAGACCCAGTACTTC,CASSSSESGQETQYF
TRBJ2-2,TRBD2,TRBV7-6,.,TGTGCCAGCAGCTCCCCTAGCGGGACGATCGGGGAGCTGTTTTTT,CASSSPSGTIGELFF
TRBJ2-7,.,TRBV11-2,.,TGTGCCAGCAGCTTAATTGGTGGGATGGCATACGAGCAGTACTTC,CASSLIGGMAYEQYF
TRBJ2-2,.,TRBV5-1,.,TGCGCCAGCAGCTCCCAGGGGGGAGGGCTGTCCGGGGAGCTGTTTTTT,CASSSQGGGLSGELFF
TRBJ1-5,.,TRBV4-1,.,TGCGCCAGCAGCCAAGGGGCAGGCTATAGCAATCAGCCCCAGCATTTT,CASSQGAGYSNQPQHF
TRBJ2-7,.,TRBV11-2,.,TGTGCCAGCAGCTTGGGTGGCTCAGGGCTTCACTACGAGCAGTACTTC,CASSLGGSGLHYEQYF
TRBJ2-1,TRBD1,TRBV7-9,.,TGTGCCAGCAGCCCGCCGGGACAGGGGAAGGAGCAGTTCTTC,CASSPPGQGKEQFF
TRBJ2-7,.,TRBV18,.,TGTGCCAGCTCACCCCTTTCGGGAGAGCTCTCCTACGAGCAGTACTTC,CASSPLSGELSYEQYF
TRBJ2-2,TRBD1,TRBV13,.,TGTGCCAGTGGACAGGGGAACACCGGGGAGCTGTTTTTT,CASGQGNTGELFF
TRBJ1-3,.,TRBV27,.,TGTGCCACCTCCCTCGGGGCAGGGAATGGAAACACCATATATTTT,CATSLGAGNGNTIYF
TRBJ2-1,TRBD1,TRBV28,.,TGTGCCAGCAGTGTTACCGGGACAGGGGTCTACAATGAGCAGTTCTTC,CASSVTGTGVYNEQFF
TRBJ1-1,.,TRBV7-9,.,TGTGCCAGCAGCTCTTTTAGGGAGATGAACACTGAAGCTTTCTTT,CASSSFREMNTEAFF
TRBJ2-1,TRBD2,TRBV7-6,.,TGTGCCAGCAGCTTTCGGGGGAGGGACAATGAGCAGTTCTTC,CASSFRGRDNEQFF
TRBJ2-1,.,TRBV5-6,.,TGTGCCAGCGGGCCAATCTCCTACAATGAGCAGTTCTTC,CASGPISYNEQFF
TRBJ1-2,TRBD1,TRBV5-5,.,TGTGCCAGCAGCTCCCGGGACAGGGACTTTGGCTACACCTTC,CASSSRDRDFGYTF